The rows below give T cell receptor beta chains drawn from one sample of a study of cytomegalovirus exposure and HLA in healthy donors. TCRdb's copy holds only in-frame clones and misses some; the assay was immunoSEQ multiplex PCR. The sample lists approximately 88,000 clones; under 85% were seen once. Material: PBMCs. Receptors originate from a man aged 50 to 59 in good health and CMV-seropositive. CDR3s leave out the opening cysteine and the closing phenylalanine or tryptophan. Each record gives: V gene, CDR3 protein.

>TRBV2
ASSEAGSSYNEQF
>TRBV6-5
ASRYAGTSVQY
>TRBV7-7
ASSHGTAYSNQPQH
>TRBV4-1
ASSQVVGAQETQY
>TRBV7-9
SSSLIAGASSGANVLT
>TRBV21-1
ASSDHFRQSFTEAF
>TRBV21-1
ASSKAVGLNTEAF
>TRBV19
ASSTTVDRVNSPLH
>TRBV30
AWKTINGEKLF
>TRBV28
ASTPSGGTGELF
>TRBV6-5
ASSYSGTGLGEKLF
>TRBV5-6
ASSFYAGEGNIQY